The 27 T cell receptor beta chains below come from one sample, sequenced in a study of cytomegalovirus exposure and HLA in healthy donors (dated by TCRdb to about 2017). Libraries were prepared through the immunoSEQ multiplex PCR assay. For the multiplex PCR, a mixture combining 60 forward primers for TCR Vbeta segments and 13 reverse primers for TCR Jbeta segments was used. TCRdb re-hosts the immuneACCESS table, in-frame sequences only. Its copies lack some clones; in the studies checked, an unresolved V gene accounts for under half of them, and the cause for the rest is not known. Within this sample are some 65,000 clones, with 62% of them counted one time only. The ten largest clones capture around 3% of the sample. Sequenced sample: PBMCs. These receptors came from a man aged 25-45 years in good health and CMV-seronegative.

A note on this clone: Distinct nucleotide sequences in the sample also encode this CDR3. The V and J genes are TRBV19 and TRBJ2-1; D not resolved. V lost 3 bases, J lost 7 bases, and 7 bases lay in between. CDR1 and CDR2 (germline): LNHDA, SQIVND (reference sequence). The CDR3 is 12 residues long. CDR3 loop: CASSISYNEQFF. CDR3 nucleotide sequence: TGTGCCAGTAGTATCTCGTATAATGAGCAGTTCTTC.

This clone is a singleton in its sample. Other DNA sequences from this sample encode an identical CDR3 as well. The rearrangement uses TRBV29-1 and TRBJ1-4; 12 nucleotides align to TRBD1. The germline V gene encodes CDR1 SQVTM and CDR2 ANQGSEA. The V segment lost 7 bases and the J segment 8 bases; nucleotides outside the gene matches: 5. The CDR3 runs to 13 residues. CDR3 protein: CSARGTGGEKLFF. The CDR3 bases are TGCAGCGCCAGGGGGACAGGGGGCGAAAAACTGTTTTTT. The whole variable domain, remainder taken from reference TRBV29-1 and TRBJ1-4, is SAVISQKPSRDICQRGTSLTIQCQVDSQVTMMFWYRQQPGQSLTLIATANQGSEATYESGFVIDKFPISRPNLTFSTLTVSNMSPEDSSIYLCSARGTGGEKLFFGSGTQLSVL.

A few counts support this clone. The J gene is TRBJ1-1, the V gene TRBV5-5; tentative D call: TRBD1 (6 bases). V was trimmed by 4 bases and J by 4 bases, leaving 8 bases between them. Germline CDR1 reads SGHKS; CDR2 reads YYEKEE (reference sequence). This CDR3 contains 12 residues. CDR3 bases: TGTGCCAGCAGCCCCAGGGGCACTGAAGCTTTCTTT. This encodes CASSPRGTEAFF.

The V call is TRBV29-1, the J call TRBJ2-1; D may be TRBD2 (5 bases). Germline V gives CDR1 SQVTM, CDR2 ANQGSEA. Between the trimmed V and J ends, which lost 8 bases and 0 bases, there was a span of 17 bases. This CDR3 is built from 15 residues. CDR3 loop: CSFCPGVSSYNEQFF. CDR3 coding DNA: TGCAGCTTCTGTCCCGGGGTGAGCTCCTACAATGAGCAGTTCTTC.

This clone was seen a handful of times. The V gene is TRBV7-2, the J gene TRBJ2-2; 9 bases fit TRBD2. The germline CDR1 and CDR2 sequences are SGHTA and FQGNSA. The CDR3 is 13 amino acids. V dropped 8 bases and J dropped 5; count of bases not matched to a gene: 3. The CDR3 here is CASGLAGTGELFF. CDR3 in DNA: TGTGCCAGCGGGCTAGCGGGGACCGGGGAGCTGTTTTTT.

V and J are TRBV7-2 and TRBJ2-5; D remains ambiguous. CDR1 is SGHTA, CDR2 FQGNSA, per germline. There are 14 residues in the CDR3. Trimming left V 5 bases short and J 3 bases short, with 13 bases between. The CDR3, as DNA: TGTGCCAGCAGCCCCGTGGCAACAGAAGAGACCCAGTACTTC. It yields the protein CASSPVATEETQYF.

The rearrangement joins TRBV2 to TRBJ2-1; 10 bases match TRBD2. The V and J ends lost 5 bases and 3 bases, in that order; junction bases with no gene match: 4. In germline, CDR1 is SNHLY, CDR2 FYNNEI. The CDR3 sequence is 15 residues long. CDR3 residues: CASSNERGGYNEQFF. CDR3 nucleotide sequence: TGTGCCAGCAGTAACGAGCGGGGGGGCTACAATGAGCAGTTCTTC.

The table lists this clone with a few counts. This rearrangement joins TRBV6-5 to TRBJ2-6; D is uncertain. V was trimmed by 6 bases and J by 0 bases, leaving 6 bases between them. Germline V lookup: CDR1 MNHEY, CDR2 SVGAGI. The length of the CDR3 is 14 residues. CDR3 in DNA: TGTGCCAGCAGGTCGTACTCTGGGGCCAACGTCCTGACTTTC. Amino acid sequence: CASRSYSGANVLTF.

The table lists this clone with a few counts. V usage is TRBV7-3 and J usage is TRBJ2-1; D perhaps matches TRBD1 (5 bases). Germline CDR1 SGHTA, CDR2 FQGTGA. Between the trimmed V and J ends, which lost 8 bases and 5 bases, there was a span of 13 bases. CDR3 size: 13 residues. The CDR3 loop is CASGLGANNEQFF. Written as DNA, the CDR3 is TGTGCCAGCGGTCTAGGGGCAAACAATGAGCAGTTCTTC.

This chain uses TRBV19 with TRBJ1-5; 8 bases fit TRBD1. CDR3 length: 14 residues. V dropped 8 bases and J dropped 1; count of bases not matched to a gene: 4. Germline V gives CDR1 LNHDA, CDR2 SQIVND (reference sequence). The CDR3: CASLRTGSNQPQHF. The CDR3 coding sequence is TGTGCCAGTCTCAGGACAGGGAGCAATCAGCCCCAGCATTTT.

The gene calls are TRBV5-1 and TRBJ1-2, with D possibly TRBD1 on 5 matching bases. Trimming shortened V by 0 bases and J by 4 bases, and 10 bases separated the two germline ends. The length of the CDR3 is 14 residues. Germline lookup yields CDR1 SGHRS and CDR2 YFSETQ. CDR3: CASSLGTGPYGYTF. The CDR3 nucleotides are TGCGCCAGCAGCTTGGGAACAGGCCCCTATGGCTACACCTTC.

This chain joins TRBV6-6 and TRBJ2-1; D is uncertain. The germline V gene encodes CDR1 MNHNY and CDR2 SVGAGI (reference sequence). Trimming left V 5 bases short and J 8 bases short, with 10 bases between. The CDR3 has 12 amino acids. The CDR3 protein is CASSRLVDEQFF. The DNA of the CDR3 is TGTGCCAGCAGTCGATTAGTAGATGAGCAGTTCTTC.

In this sample, this clone turned up once. The chain uses TRBV29-1 and TRBJ2-3; tentatively, D is TRBD2 (6 bases). Trimming removed 1 base from V and 1 base from J, with 15 bases in between. This CDR3 contains 16 residues. Germline assignment: CDR1 SQVTM and CDR2 ANQGSEA. For the CDR3, the DNA is TGCAGCGTTGAAGGAGGCGGGGTCGGCGGCACAGATACGCAGTATTTT. The encoded protein is CSVEGGGVGGTDTQYF.

The chain is built from TRBV7-9 and TRBJ1-5, with 9 bases aligning to TRBD1. This CDR3 comprises 15 residues. Losses at the gene ends were 5 bases for V and 1 base for J; bases not matched to a gene: 3. Germline CDR1 SEHNR, CDR2 FQNEAQ (reference sequence). In DNA form, the CDR3 reads TGTGCCAGCAGCCGCGGACAGGGGAGCAATCAGCCCCAGCATTTT. It encodes CASSRGQGSNQPQHF.

This clone was detected a few times. The gene calls are TRBV6-4 and TRBJ1-2, with 8 nucleotides matching TRBD1. The germline gives CDR1 MRHNA, CDR2 SNTAGT. V lost 2 bases to trimming and J lost 0 bases; unmatched junction nucleotides: 2. The CDR3 totals 15 residues. The DNA of the CDR3 is TGTGCCAGCAGTGACGGGACAGGAGCTAACTATGGCTACACCTTC. Residues: CASSDGTGANYGYTF.

A few counts support this clone. This rearrangement joins TRBV4-1 to TRBJ2-5; 7 bases fit TRBD1. Germline V lookup: CDR1 MGHRA, CDR2 YSYEKL. This CDR3 spans 13 amino acids. V lost 3 bases, J lost 6 bases, and 4 bases stayed unmatched. CDR3 protein: CASSQGQWQTQYF. As DNA, the CDR3 is TGCGCCAGCAGCCAGGGACAGTGGCAGACCCAGTACTTC.

This clone was observed a handful of times. The V and J genes are TRBV2 and TRBJ1-6; TRBD1 aligns across 8 bases. Germline V lookup: CDR1 SNHLY, CDR2 FYNNEI. CDR3 length equals 15 residues. V shed 4 bases and J 7 bases; nucleotides not matched to a gene: 6. The CDR3 sequence is CASSVQGARNSPLHF. The CDR3 DNA reads as TGTGCCAGCAGTGTCCAGGGGGCTAGGAATTCACCCCTCCACTTT.

The gene calls are TRBV29-1 and TRBJ2-3; D gene unclear. With 0 bases removed from V and 2 bases from J, the gap between germline ends came to 6 bases. The CDR3 consists of 13 residues. Per germline, CDR1 SQVTM and CDR2 ANQGSEA. DNA of the CDR3: TGCAGCGTTGAAGACGGAGCCACAGATACGCAGTATTTT. Encoded protein: CSVEDGATDTQYF.

The V and J genes are TRBV5-1 and TRBJ2-2, with TRBD2 as a possible D gene (5 bases). Per the germline V gene, CDR1 is SGHRS and CDR2 is YFSETQ. The CDR3 is made up of 16 amino acids. The V end was cut by 4 bases, the J end by 2 bases, with 15 bases between. The CDR3 region is CASSAPGISNTGELFF. CDR3 coding DNA: TGCGCCAGCAGCGCTCCCGGGATTAGCAACACCGGGGAGCTGTTTTTT.

The rearrangement links TRBV14 to TRBJ2-3; D gene ambiguous. The length of the CDR3 is 13 residues. The germline V gene encodes CDR1 SGHDN and CDR2 FVKESK. Trimming cost V 1 base and J 7 bases, with 9 bases left between them. The CDR3 DNA reads TGTGCCAGCAGCCAAGTAGTAGTGAATACGCAGTATTTT. Translated: CASSQVVVNTQYF.

The rearrangement joins TRBV7-9 to TRBJ1-2; no reliable D call. The V end lost 1 base, the J end lost 6 bases, and 12 bases lay between the germline ends. Germline loops: CDR1 SEHNR, CDR2 FQNEAQ (reference sequence). CDR3 size: 14 residues. The CDR3 region is CASSLESLLHGYTF. CDR3 in DNA: TGTGCCAGCAGCTTAGAGAGTTTGCTCCATGGCTACACCTTC.

V usage is TRBV6-5 and J usage is TRBJ2-3; D not certain. The germline V and J ends were trimmed by 5 bases and 0 bases, with 9 bases remaining between them. CDR3 length: 14 residues. Germline V gene sequence: CDR1 MNHEY, CDR2 SVGAGI. The DNA of the CDR3 is TGTGCCAGCAGTGCCAGCGTAAGCACAGATACGCAGTATTTT. It translates to CASSASVSTDTQYF.

The rearrangement links TRBV5-6 to TRBJ1-2, with 10 positions matching TRBD1. This CDR3 has 16 amino acids. The V segment lost 3 bases and the J segment 8 bases; nucleotides outside the gene matches: 13. Germline values: CDR1 SGHDT, CDR2 YYEEEE. CDR3 residues: CASSYGTGVIGRGYTF. CDR3 bases: TGTGCCAGCAGCTACGGGACAGGGGTAATTGGTCGAGGCTACACCTTC.

The chain couples TRBV6-1 to TRBJ1-5; TRBD1 matches at 7 bases. This CDR3 is built from 15 residues. V was pared by 10 bases and J by 3 bases, with 12 bases of the junction left unmatched. Germline CDR1 MNHNS, CDR2 SASEGT. As DNA, the CDR3 is TGTGCCACCTCAAGCTCCGGGACAGCCAATCAGCCCCAGCATTTT. Protein: CATSSSGTANQPQHF.

The V and J genes are TRBV7-3 and TRBJ1-2; weak D call: TRBD1 (6 bases). The CDR3 is 13 amino acids. CDR1 is SGHTA and CDR2 is FQGTGA in the germline V gene. Trimming left V 6 bases short and J 2 bases short, with 10 bases between. CDR3 region: CASSQTGNYGYTF. CDR3 sequence (DNA): TGTGCCAGCAGTCAAACAGGGAACTATGGCTACACCTTC.

The chain joins TRBV6-5 to TRBJ2-1; D remains ambiguous. V shed 0 bases and J shed 3 bases, with 3 bases lying between them. The CDR3 runs to 13 residues. Germline V gene lookup returns CDR1 MNHEY and CDR2 SVGAGI. DNA of the CDR3: TGTGCCAGCAGTTACTCGTACTACAATGAGCAGTTCTTC. Translation gives CASSYSYYNEQFF.

This clone came up a few times. This chain links TRBV7-6 with TRBJ1-3; 7 bases line up with TRBD1. The germline V gene encodes CDR1 SGHVS and CDR2 FNYEAQ. V shed 5 bases, J shed 0 bases, and the junction held 7 bases outside the gene matches. This CDR3 has 16 residues. The CDR3 loop is CASSPRQGSSGNTIYF. In nucleotides, the CDR3 is TGTGCCAGCAGCCCCCGACAGGGAAGCTCTGGAAACACCATATATTTT.